Shown below are 24 T cell receptor beta chains from a single sample sequenced in a study of CD8 T cells in ankylosing spondylitis. Via MiXCR, TCRdb re-called the 5' RACE reads, giving one row per CDR3 protein. The data contain about 340,000 distinct CDR3 sequences, about 15% of them singletons. The sample consisted of blood, either unsorted or a sorted T cell fraction (not recorded which). Every receptor here comes from a male donor with ankylosing spondylitis or in good health (not recorded which).

This clonotype occurred a few times. CDR3 coding DNA: TGTGCCAGCAGTTACTCGAACCTAGCGGGGGAATTCTCTACCGGGGAGCTGTTTTTT. Protein sequence: CASSYSNLAGEFSTGELFF. V and J are TRBV6-5 and TRBJ2-2; TRBD2 aligns across 10 bases. The CDR3 is 19 amino acids. Germline CDR1 is MNHEY and CDR2 is SVGAGI. V shed 0 bases, J shed 5 bases, and the junction held 12 bases outside the gene matches.

This chain joins TRBV20-1 and TRBJ2-7; D tentatively fits TRBD1 or TRBD2 (5 bases each). The CDR3 spans 14 residues. Germline V CDR1 and CDR2: DFQATT, SNEGSKA (reference sequence). V lost 3 bases to trimming and J lost 0 bases, with 12 bases between them. DNA of the CDR3: TGCAGTGCTAGCGGGGCTGGCGGCTCCTACGAGCAGTACTTC. This codes for CSASGAGGSYEQYF.

This chain uses TRBV4-1 with TRBJ2-1; 8 nucleotides match TRBD2. Trimming cost V 3 bases and J 7 bases; bases outside gene matches: 11. The germline gives CDR1 MGHRA, CDR2 YSYEKL. The CDR3 extends over 16 amino acids. CDR3 sequence: CASSQDPGGAGNEQFF. The CDR3 DNA sequence: TGCGCCAGCAGCCAGGATCCCGGGGGGGCGGGAAATGAGCAGTTCTTC.

This clonotype has a count of ten or more. J is TRBJ2-7 and V is TRBV11-2; possibly TRBD2 for D (5 bases). This CDR3 has 14 residues. Per the germline V gene, CDR1 is SGHAT and CDR2 is FQNNGV. Trimming cost V 6 bases and J 0 bases, with 12 bases left between them. CDR3 nucleotide sequence: TGTGCCAGCAGTTCTAGCAGGAGCTCCTACGAGCAGTACTTC. Its protein product is CASSSSRSSYEQYF.

This chain uses TRBV5-1 with TRBJ2-7; 10 bases align to TRBD2. The germline V gene has CDR1 SGHRS and CDR2 YFSETQ. The CDR3 consists of 15 residues. Trimming cost V 0 bases and J 2 bases; bases outside gene matches: 2. The CDR3 loop reads CASSLELAGTYEQYF. The CDR3 DNA reads as TGCGCCAGCAGCTTGGAACTAGCGGGGACCTACGAGCAGTACTTC.

In its sample, this clonotype was seen a few times. This rearrangement joins TRBV5-1 to TRBJ2-7, with TRBD2 as a possible D gene (5 bases). Germline CDR1 reads SGHRS; CDR2 reads YFSETQ. The V and J ends lost 1 base and 6 bases respectively, with 11 bases between them. This CDR3 comprises 13 residues. The CDR3 DNA follows: TGCGCCAGCAGCTTGCTCGGAGAGGGCGAGCAGTACTTC. Its protein is CASSLLGEGEQYF. Drawing the rest from reference TRBV5-1 and TRBJ2-7, the complete variable domain is KAGVTQTPRYLIKTRGQQVTLSCSPISGHRSVSWYQQTPGQGLQFLFEYFSETQRNKGNFPGRFSGRQFSNSRSEMNVSTLELGDSALYLCASSLLGEGEQYFGPGTRLTVT.

This clonotype has just a few counts. J is TRBJ2-7 and V is TRBV29-1; possible D gene TRBD1, 6 bases. The V gene lost 6 bases and the J gene lost 5 bases, with 17 bases spanning the gap. The CDR3 runs 13 residues. Germline assignment: CDR1 SQVTM and CDR2 ANQGSEA. The CDR3 spells CSVGQRTYHEQYF. The CDR3 DNA is TGCAGCGTCGGACAGAGGACTTACCACGAGCAGTACTTC.

This clonotype was counted ten times or more. This chain links TRBV12-3 or TRBV12-4 with TRBJ1-1; D is undetermined. The CDR3 extends over 15 amino acids. Trimming cost V 7 bases and J 1 base, with 16 bases left between them. The CDR3 region is CASKLSLAPNTEAFF. As DNA, the CDR3 is TGTGCCAGCAAGCTCTCACTGGCGCCGAACACTGAAGCTTTCTTT.

Ten or more counts support this clonotype. The V call is TRBV7-9, the J call TRBJ2-5; D is uncertain. This CDR3 is 14 amino acids long. V lost 2 bases to trimming and J lost 3 bases, with 10 bases between them. Germline loops: CDR1 SEHNR, CDR2 FQNEAQ (reference sequence). The CDR3 DNA is TGTGCCAGCAGCTTATTGGCAGGAAAAGAGACCCAGTACTTC. Translating it yields CASSLLAGKETQYF.

The rearrangement links TRBV29-1 to TRBJ1-2; D uncertain. CDR1 SQVTM and CDR2 ANQGSEA come from the germline V gene. V was trimmed by 6 bases and J by 8 bases, leaving 10 bases between them. The length of the CDR3 is 10 residues. As DNA, the CDR3 is TGCAGCGTGCCGCTTGGCGGCTACACCTTC. It is translated as CSVPLGGYTF.

This clonotype was picked up a small number of times. The chain combines TRBV5-1 with TRBJ2-2; 9 bases agree with TRBD2. Germline loops: CDR1 SGHRS, CDR2 YFSETQ. The CDR3 extends over 18 amino acids. V shed 3 bases, J shed 3 bases, and the junction held 12 bases outside the gene matches. CDR3 coding DNA: TGCGCCAGCAGCTCCTACCCGAGTAGCGGGAGTGACACCGGGGAGCTGTTTTTT. Its protein product is CASSSYPSSGSDTGELFF.

Only one count was recorded for this clonotype. The chain is built from TRBV6-1 and TRBJ2-7, with TRBD2 matching over 7 bases. The CDR3 is 14 amino acids. Germline loops: CDR1 MNHNS, CDR2 SASEGT. Germline trimming cut 6 bases from V and 2 bases from J; bases unmatched to any gene: 7. The CDR3 spells CASRQSSGTYEQYF. DNA of the CDR3: TGTGCCAGCAGGCAATCTAGCGGTACCTACGAGCAGTACTTC.

The chain couples TRBV27 to TRBJ1-1, with a weak D call TRBD1 (5 bases). V lost 6 bases and J lost 3, with 20 bases in between. Germline CDR1 is MNHEY and CDR2 is SMNVEV (reference sequence). The CDR3 loop spans 16 amino acids. The CDR3 DNA sequence: TGTGCCAGCAGCTCCGACAGTACTTTGTTTTACACTGAAGCTTTCTTT. Its protein product is CASSSDSTLFYTEAFF.

In its sample, this clonotype was seen a few times. The gene calls are TRBV20-1 and TRBJ1-4, with D uncertain. This CDR3 is built from 14 residues. V gave up 6 bases and J gave up 5 bases, with 16 bases separating them. In germline, CDR1 is DFQATT, CDR2 SNEGSKA (reference sequence). In nucleotides, the CDR3 is TGCAGTGCCAGCCCCCCGGAAAGAAATGAAAAACTGTTTTTT. It specifies CSASPPERNEKLFF.

The count of this clonotype is one. CDR3 amino acids: CASRRQGSNTGELFF. As DNA, the CDR3 is TGTGCCAGCAGGCGGCAGGGTTCGAACACCGGGGAGCTGTTTTTT. The chain links TRBV5-8 to TRBJ2-2; possible D gene TRBD1, 5 bases. V lost 5 bases, J lost 0 bases, and 11 bases lay in between. Germline CDR1 SGHTS, CDR2 YDEGEE. CDR3 size: 15 residues.

This clonotype was counted a few times. V usage is TRBV29-1 and J usage is TRBJ2-3; TRBD2 might be the D (6 bases). Germline-derived CDR1 and CDR2 are SQVTM and ANQGSEA. The V end was cut by 8 bases, the J end by 5 bases, with 20 bases between. The CDR3 has 14 residues. The CDR3 region is CSSRGSGHRDTQYF. The CDR3 DNA is TGCAGCTCCCGGGGGTCCGGGCATAGAGATACGCAGTATTTT.

The chain combines TRBV2 with TRBJ2-7; tentative D call: TRBD2 (5 bases). V was trimmed by 6 bases and J by 5 bases, leaving 14 bases between them. The CDR3 has 13 amino acids. From germline, CDR1 is SNHLY and CDR2 FYNNEI. The CDR3 DNA reads as TGTGCCAGCAGCCCTCCGGGGTGGGACGAGCAGTACTTC. It is translated as CASSPPGWDEQYF.

This clonotype was seen a few times. The CDR3 loop is CAWSLRSYGYTF. The CDR3 bases are TGTGCCTGGTCCTTGAGGTCCTATGGCTACACCTTC. The V gene is TRBV30, the J gene TRBJ1-2, with no clear D. Germline V lookup: CDR1 GTSNPN, CDR2 SVGIG (reference sequence). Trimming took 5 bases from V and 4 from J, leaving 11 bases between them. CDR3 length equals 12 residues.

This clonotype was counted between two and nine times. The gene calls are TRBV30 and TRBJ1-1; D remains ambiguous. From germline, CDR1 is GTSNPN and CDR2 SVGIG (reference sequence). V lost 5 bases to trimming and J lost 1 base, with 11 bases between them. The CDR3 loop spans 13 amino acids. DNA of the CDR3: TGTGCCTGGGGCTCGGAGGGGAACACTGAAGCTTTCTTT. Protein: CAWGSEGNTEAFF.

This clonotype has only a few counts. This sequence joins TRBV19 and TRBJ2-3; no clear D. V lost 1 base and J 2 bases, leaving 4 bases between the germline ends. The CDR3 runs 13 residues. The V gene's germline CDR1 is LNHDA and CDR2 SQIVND (reference sequence). In DNA form, the CDR3 reads TGTGCCAGTAGTATAGGCTACACAGATACGCAGTATTTT. It yields the protein CASSIGYTDTQYF.

V is TRBV7-8 and J is TRBJ2-5, with 7 bases matching TRBD1. The germline gives CDR1 SGHVS, CDR2 FQNEAQ. CDR3 size: 15 residues. V trimming: 5 bases; J trimming: 4 bases; junction bases outside the gene matches: 10. CDR3 nucleotide sequence: TGTGCCAGCAGCCCAATGGGGACAGTCAGAGAGACCCAGTACTTC. Translated, it gives CASSPMGTVRETQYF.

This clonotype was seen many times. This rearrangement joins TRBV5-1 to TRBJ1-6; D remains ambiguous. The CDR3 is made up of 15 amino acids. Germline CDR1 is SGHRS and CDR2 is YFSETQ. Deletions cut 0 bases from V and 8 bases from J, with 12 bases between. The chain's CDR3 is CASSLGGPGHSPLHF. CDR3 nucleotides: TGCGCCAGCAGCTTGGGTGGACCCGGACATTCACCCCTCCACTTT.

The V gene is TRBV7-8, the J gene TRBJ1-5; D is possibly TRBD1 (5 bases). Germline V lookup: CDR1 SGHVS, CDR2 FQNEAQ. Trimming shortened V by 1 base and J by 0 bases, and 7 bases separated the two germline ends. The CDR3 has 15 residues. The DNA of the CDR3 is TGTGCCAGCAGCTTAGTCCAGGGTAGCAATCAGCCCCAGCATTTT. It specifies CASSLVQGSNQPQHF.

This clonotype was observed many times. V usage is TRBV5-1 and J usage is TRBJ2-3, with no clear D. Trimming pared 2 bases from V and 2 bases from J, leaving 18 bases between. Germline lookup yields CDR1 SGHRS and CDR2 YFSETQ. The length of the CDR3 is 17 residues. This CDR3 is CASSLSTVARTTDTQYF. The CDR3 region has the DNA TGCGCCAGCAGCTTATCGACGGTTGCAAGGACCACAGATACGCAGTATTTT. The full variable domain, rest sourced from reference TRBV5-1 and TRBJ2-3, is KAGVTQTPRYLIKTRGQQVTLSCSPISGHRSVSWYQQTPGQGLQFLFEYFSETQRNKGNFPGRFSGRQFSNSRSEMNVSTLELGDSALYLCASSLSTVARTTDTQYFGPGTRLTVL.